Presented here are 13 T cell receptor beta chains from one specimen sequenced in a study of blood T cells in healthy people across ages. Next came a second PCR, run for 7 to 11 cycles, which used a sample-barcoded 5' primer along with a J-beta primer mix. MiXCR, run by TCRdb on the 5' RACE reads, gives a single entry per CDR3 protein. The table lists 600,000 to 850,000 distinct CDR3 sequences, 25% of them singletons, with under 9.5% in the top ten. This same sample was also part of a study on T cells of mothers and their children.

Sequenced sample: blood. The source is a boy younger than 18 in good health.

J is TRBJ2-2 and V is TRBV18; 12 bases map to TRBD2. Germline-derived CDR1 and CDR2 are KGHSH and LQKENI. The CDR3 totals 16 residues. Trimming at V came to 5 bases and at J to 2 bases, leaving 3 bases not matched to a gene. CDR3 loop: CASSTLAGGNTGELFF. CDR3 bases: TGTGCCAGCTCAACACTAGCGGGGGGCAACACCGGGGAGCTGTTTTTT.

CDR3 in amino acids: CASSQVKGYEQYF. The CDR3 DNA sequence: TGCGCCAGCAGCCAAGTTAAAGGGTACGAGCAGTACTTC. The chain couples TRBV4-1 to TRBJ2-7, with D uncertain. Germline V CDR1 and CDR2: MGHRA, YSYEKL. Trimming shortened V by 1 base and J by 4 bases, and 8 bases separated the two germline ends. The CDR3 consists of 13 residues.

This clonotype showed up just a few times. The chain recombines TRBV6-1 with TRBJ2-7, with D uncertain. Germline V lookup: CDR1 MNHNS, CDR2 SASEGT. CDR3 length: 13 amino acids. Trimming stripped 2 bases from V and 4 bases from J, with 9 bases between. CDR3 nucleotides: TGTGCCAGCAGTGAACCTTGGGGTTACGAGCAGTACTTC. Residues: CASSEPWGYEQYF.

The chain recombines TRBV29-1 with TRBJ2-1; TRBD2 agrees at 8 bases. CDR1 SQVTM and CDR2 ANQGSEA come from the germline V gene. V was clipped by 5 bases and J by 0 bases; unmatched bases: 9. The CDR3 length is 16 residues. In DNA, the CDR3 is TGCAGCGTTACCCCGAGCGGGAGCTCCTCCTACAATGAGCAGTTCTTC. This encodes CSVTPSGSSSYNEQFF.

The table lists this clonotype with a few counts. The chain couples TRBV10-3 to TRBJ2-5; 8 bases line up with TRBD2. The trim removed 3 bases at V and 4 bases at J, leaving 16 bases unmatched. Germline CDR1 and CDR2: ENHRY and SYGVKD. This CDR3 has 18 amino acids. The CDR3 DNA follows: TGTGCCATCAGTGACGTATTAGCGGGACCGGCCGGTATAGAGACCCAGTACTTC. Translated: CAISDVLAGPAGIETQYF.

The chain combines TRBV27 with TRBJ2-7, with D unclear. CDR3 size: 13 residues. Trimming stripped 5 bases from V and 0 bases from J, with 8 bases between. The V gene's germline CDR1 is MNHEY and CDR2 SMNVEV (reference sequence). The CDR3 bases are TGTGCCAGCAGTGCGACGAGCTCCTACGAGCAGTACTTC. Its protein product is CASSATSSYEQYF.

The chain carries TRBV15 and TRBJ2-5; tentatively, D is TRBD2 (5 bases). The end of the DNA is better explained by TRBJ2-7, so the J call may be wrong. The CDR3 contains 15 residues. The germline CDR1 and CDR2 sequences are LNHNV and YYDKDF (reference sequence). CDR3 DNA: TGTGCCACCAGCAGAGGGAGGAAGAGCTCCTACGAGCAGTACTTC. It encodes CATSRGRKSSYEQYF.

This chain connects TRBV20-1 to TRBJ2-5, with a possible D match to TRBD1 (5 bases). With 1 base removed from V and 5 bases from J, the gap between germline ends came to 11 bases. The CDR3 has 13 amino acids. The germline V gene has CDR1 DFQATT and CDR2 SNEGSKA (reference sequence). The CDR3 loop reads CSARGGPSETQYF. CDR3 coding DNA: TGCAGTGCTAGAGGGGGCCCTTCGGAGACCCAGTACTTC.

CDR3 amino acids: CASSLLGGNYGYTF. The CDR3 DNA reads as TGTGCCAGCAGTTTATTGGGGGGTAACTATGGCTACACCTTC. V and J are TRBV27 and TRBJ1-2; D possibly corresponds to TRBD1 (5 bases). The CDR3 sequence is 14 residues long. Germline assignment: CDR1 MNHEY and CDR2 SMNVEV (reference sequence). Trimming cost V 1 base and J 1 base, with 7 bases left between them.

This clonotype showed up just a few times. The chain links TRBV7-9 to TRBJ2-2; D unresolved. Trimming left V 2 bases short and J 4 bases short, with 5 bases between. Germline CDR1 is SEHNR and CDR2 is FQNEAQ (reference sequence). This CDR3 is built from 13 residues. The CDR3 here is CASSLMSTGELFF. The DNA of the CDR3 is TGTGCCAGCAGCTTAATGAGCACCGGGGAGCTGTTTTTT.

The chain couples TRBV5-4 to TRBJ2-5; a possible D gene is TRBD2 (6 bases). The J call may be incorrect, as the DNA end agrees better with TRBJ2-7. CDR3 length equals 14 residues. CDR1 and CDR2 (germline): SGHNT, YYREEE (reference sequence). CDR3 residues: CASKNTSTTYEQYF. The CDR3 DNA is TGTGCCAGCAAAAACACTAGCACTACCTACGAGCAGTACTTC.

This clonotype occurred a few times. CDR3 sequence: CSVELLLKETQYF. CDR3 nucleotides: TGCAGCGTTGAGCTCCTATTGAAGGAGACCCAGTACTTC. The chain is built from TRBV29-1 and TRBJ2-5; no clear D gene. There are 13 residues in the CDR3. Germline V gene sequence: CDR1 SQVTM, CDR2 ANQGSEA. Trimming cost V 3 bases and J 5 bases, with 13 bases left between them.

This clonotype showed up just a few times. This chain connects TRBV20-1 to TRBJ1-3; no definite D call. This CDR3 is 14 amino acids long. The V gene's germline CDR1 is DFQATT and CDR2 SNEGSKA (reference sequence). V lost 0 bases to trimming and J lost 0 bases, with 6 bases between them. This CDR3 reads CSARDATSGNTIYF. CDR3 DNA: TGCAGTGCTAGAGATGCTACCTCTGGAAACACCATATATTTT.